This is a list of T cell receptor beta chains from one sample in a study of cytomegalovirus exposure and HLA in healthy donors. TCRdb's table, derived via immunoSEQ multiplex PCR, lists solely in-frame clones and lacks some. The profile shows roughly 200,000 clones, about 9% of them singletons. What was sequenced was PBMCs. The receptors originated from a woman under 40 in good health and CMV-seropositive. Both conserved end residues are part of each CDR3. Each record gives: V gene, J gene, clone size, D gene, CDR3 length, CDR3 protein, CDR3 DNA. The D gene is left open where the match is weak. The size field is filled for only some rows; it gives once, few, many or a size class.

>TRBV9|TRBJ2-7|-|TRBD1|16
CASSPGTGGLSYEQYF
TGTGCCAGCAGCCCGGGGACAGGTGGGCTATCCTACGAGCAGTACTTC
>TRBV13|TRBJ2-3|-|TRBD2|15
CASSLGLAGTDTQYF
TGTGCCAGCAGCTTAGGCCTAGCGGGCACAGATACGCAGTATTTT
>TRBV13|TRBJ2-7|-|TRBD2|18
CASSPHYPGTSGSYEQYF
TGTGCCAGCAGCCCCCATTATCCCGGGACTAGCGGATCCTACGAGCAGTACTTC
>TRBV25-1|TRBJ2-1|few|TRBD2|18
CASSEKYGTSGNYNEQFF
TGTGCCAGCAGTGAAAAATACGGGACTAGCGGGAACTACAATGAGCAGTTCTTC
>TRBV11-1|TRBJ1-1|-|TRBD1|15
CASSLGGQAQVEAFF
TGTGCCAGCAGCTTGGGGGGACAGGCCCAAGTAGAAGCTTTCTTT
>TRBV9|TRBJ2-1|-|TRBD2|13
CASSVHREGEQFF
TGTGCCAGCAGCGTCCACCGGGAGGGTGAGCAGTTCTTC
>TRBV5-1|TRBJ2-1|few|TRBD2|16
CASSLGGTSGSDEQFF
TGCGCCAGCAGCTTGGGAGGCACTAGCGGGAGCGATGAGCAGTTCTTC
>TRBV5-1|TRBJ2-7|-|-|14
CASSSDGGAGEQYF
TGCGCCAGCAGCTCTGACGGAGGGGCGGGCGAGCAGTACTTC
>TRBV19|TRBJ1-5|-|-|18
CASSISPRGRDSNQPQHF
TGTGCCAGTAGTATATCTCCGAGAGGCAGGGATAGCAATCAGCCCCAGCATTTT
>TRBV11-2|TRBJ2-7|few|TRBD2|19
CASSPPGGLALLSSYEQYF
TGTGCCAGCAGCCCACCAGGGGGACTAGCGTTGTTGAGCTCCTACGAGCAGTACTTC
>TRBV9|TRBJ2-7|few|-|15
CASSVGSSDFYEQYF
TGTGCCAGCAGCGTAGGCAGTTCCGACTTTTACGAGCAGTACTTC
>TRBV6-1|TRBJ1-1|few|TRBD1|13
CASRGQGPTEAFF
TGTGCCAGCAGGGGACAGGGACCCACTGAAGCTTTCTTT
>TRBV15|TRBJ2-7|few|-|13
CATSRDSDYEQYF
TGTGCCACCAGCAGGGACTCAGACTACGAGCAGTACTTC